The following is a T cell receptor beta chain sequence with its context. TCRdb keeps only in-frame clones here, not all; method: immunoSEQ multiplex PCR. The table shows tens of thousands of clones, with roughly 73% occurring only once. The sample is drawn from a study of blood T cell repertoires in COVID-19. Across the study: COVID-19 samples, acute and convalescent, were from the United States, Italy and Spain. Sources were T cells, B-cell-depleted T cells, or PBMCs; the material itself was cDNA or gDNA.

The CDR3 has 17 amino acids. V lost 5 bases, J lost 3 bases, and 13 bases stayed unmatched. In germline, CDR1 is MDHEN, CDR2 SYDVKM. The sample consisted of peripheral blood. The TCR sequence derives from a woman in her 70s with active or convalescent COVID-19. The genes are TRBV28 and TRBJ2-1; 7 bases line up with TRBD1. The CDR3 DNA follows: TGTGCCAGCAGTCCTCTATTGGACAGGAGCGACTACAATGAGCAGTTCTTC. As protein: CASSPLLDRSDYNEQFF.